This is a list of T cell receptor beta chains from one sample in a study of cytomegalovirus exposure and HLA in healthy donors. The repertoire was sequenced with immunoSEQ multiplex PCR; TCRdb's copy has only in-frame clones and lacks some. The sample contains about 130,000 clones, 8.9% of which appear only once. Sequencing input: PBMCs. The source of these receptors is a woman aged 40 to 50 in good health and CMV-seropositive. The CDR3 runs from the conserved cysteine through the conserved F or W. The D gene is left open where the match is weak. The size entry is marked missing in some rows and otherwise reads once, few, many or a size class.

DNA,CDR3,D,J,size,V
TGTGCCAGCACCCCCGGGGCCGGGGAGCTGTTTTTT,CASTPGAGELFF,NA,TRBJ2-2,NA,TRBV6-5
TGTGCCAGCAGTCTTCAAAGCATGAACACTGAAGCTTTCTTT,CASSLQSMNTEAFF,NA,TRBJ1-1,NA,TRBV2
TGTGCCAGCAGTTACTCGACAGCAGCTAACTATGGCTACACCTTC,CASSYSTAANYGYTF,NA,TRBJ1-2,NA,TRBV6-5
TGTGCCAGCACCAGGTTCGGCGACGAGCAGTACTTC,CASTRFGDEQYF,NA,TRBJ2-7,few,TRBV25-1
TGTGCCAGCAGCTTGGGGTTCCAGGGGAATTCACCCCTCCACTTT,CASSLGFQGNSPLHF,NA,TRBJ1-6,few,TRBV5-4
TGTGCCACCGGGACTAGCGGGGGGGCCGCCGGGGAGCTGTTTTTT,CATGTSGGAAGELFF,TRBD2,TRBJ2-2,few,TRBV2
TGTGCCAGCAGCCCTTTTCCATCCGGGACAAAAAATGAGCAGTTCTTC,CASSPFPSGTKNEQFF,NA,TRBJ2-1,few,TRBV7-2
TGCGCCAGCACCCGCCAAGGAGGGGAGAATGGCTACACCTTC,CASTRQGGENGYTF,NA,TRBJ1-2,NA,TRBV5-1
TGTGCCAGCAGCACGGAGGGACTAGTCGTCGAGCAGTACTTC,CASSTEGLVVEQYF,TRBD2,TRBJ2-7,NA,TRBV7-9
TGTGCCAGCAGCTCAGCGGGGGGATTGAATGAGCAGTTCTTC,CASSSAGGLNEQFF,TRBD2,TRBJ2-1,NA,TRBV7-6
TGTGCCAGCAGCTTAGACGGTTTCGGTTATGGCTACACCTTC,CASSLDGFGYGYTF,NA,TRBJ1-2,few,TRBV7-2
TGCAGCGCCCGGACTAGCGGGGGCTACGAGCAGTACTTC,CSARTSGGYEQYF,TRBD2,TRBJ2-7,NA,TRBV29-1
TGTGCCAGCAGTCAGGGCGAACAGGGAGCTAATGAAAAACTGTTTTTT,CASSQGEQGANEKLFF,NA,TRBJ1-4,few,TRBV6-6
TGCGCCGTCCGGGACAGGGGTGAAAAACTGTTTTTT,CAVRDRGEKLFF,TRBD1,TRBJ1-4,NA,TRBV10-1
TGTGCCAGCAGTGCTCGACAGGGGCTCGTCACGAATCAGCCCCAGCATTTT,CASSARQGLVTNQPQHF,TRBD1,TRBJ1-5,few,TRBV2
TGTGCCAGTAGTATAGGGGCAGACTATGGCTACACCTTC,CASSIGADYGYTF,NA,TRBJ1-2,NA,TRBV19
TGTGCCAGCAGTTACTCGGGGACAGGGGGCGAGCAGTACTTC,CASSYSGTGGEQYF,TRBD1,TRBJ2-7,NA,TRBV6-6
TGTGCCAGCTCCGGCTATGGCTACACCTTC,CASSGYGYTF,NA,TRBJ1-2,few,TRBV2